This paragraph reports one T cell receptor beta chain. Its antigen is as yet unknown. Donors each provided 8 to 10 milliliters of peripheral blood. The sample originates from a study of blood T cells in healthy people across ages. Regarding the study as a whole: Expanded clonotype shifts may have been confounded, as the donors had an unknown CMV status. Diversity was higher, and naive CD4+ cells more numerous, in long-lived donors than in aged donors.

This CDR3 spans 13 amino acids. V was pared by 4 bases and J by 8 bases, with 17 bases between. From germline, CDR1 is SQVTM and CDR2 ANQGSEA. Combining a sample-barcoded 5' primer with a J-beta primer mix, a second PCR ran for roughly 7 to 12 cycles. The template-switch adaptor, which had 12 random nucleotides, put a tag on each cDNA molecule. MiXCR, applied by TCRdb to the 5' RACE reads, yields one record per CDR3 protein. The sample carries about 640,000 distinct CDR3 sequences, around 54% recorded once. The chain uses TRBV29-1 and TRBJ1-2; weak D call: TRBD1 (6 bases). The specimen was blood. This receptor was obtained from a man in his 60s in good health. The CDR3 DNA reads as TGCAGCGTTGCGGGGACACCAGTAAGGGGCTACACCTTC. The encoded protein is CSVAGTPVRGYTF.